This T cell receptor (beta chain) is drawn from a study of blood T cell repertoires in COVID-19. Study-level information: Sample material is recorded as cDNA or gDNA derived from T cells, B-cell-depleted T cells, or PBMCs.

Study processing details: By means of reference gene primer amplification, nucleated cell counts were estimated. This table comes from immunoSEQ multiplex PCR, and its TCRdb copy is limited to in-frame clones, with some not included. From that table come the V and J calls and clone size; the DNA was used to work out D and trimming. Of around 140,000 clones detected, approximately 87% appear once; the ten largest clones hold roughly 2.2%. V shed 1 base and J shed 7 bases, with 13 bases lying between them. CDR1 and CDR2 from the germline V gene are SGHVS and FNYEAQ. The CDR3 totals 15 residues. This sequence joins TRBV7-6 and TRBJ2-2; D is possibly TRBD2 (6 bases). This TCR came from a man between 65 and 80 years old with active COVID-19. Sequencing was carried out using peripheral blood. The DNA for the CDR3 is TGTGCCAGCAGCTTAGACGCCCTCGGGGGCGGGGAGCTGTTTTTT. It specifies CASSLDALGGGELFF.